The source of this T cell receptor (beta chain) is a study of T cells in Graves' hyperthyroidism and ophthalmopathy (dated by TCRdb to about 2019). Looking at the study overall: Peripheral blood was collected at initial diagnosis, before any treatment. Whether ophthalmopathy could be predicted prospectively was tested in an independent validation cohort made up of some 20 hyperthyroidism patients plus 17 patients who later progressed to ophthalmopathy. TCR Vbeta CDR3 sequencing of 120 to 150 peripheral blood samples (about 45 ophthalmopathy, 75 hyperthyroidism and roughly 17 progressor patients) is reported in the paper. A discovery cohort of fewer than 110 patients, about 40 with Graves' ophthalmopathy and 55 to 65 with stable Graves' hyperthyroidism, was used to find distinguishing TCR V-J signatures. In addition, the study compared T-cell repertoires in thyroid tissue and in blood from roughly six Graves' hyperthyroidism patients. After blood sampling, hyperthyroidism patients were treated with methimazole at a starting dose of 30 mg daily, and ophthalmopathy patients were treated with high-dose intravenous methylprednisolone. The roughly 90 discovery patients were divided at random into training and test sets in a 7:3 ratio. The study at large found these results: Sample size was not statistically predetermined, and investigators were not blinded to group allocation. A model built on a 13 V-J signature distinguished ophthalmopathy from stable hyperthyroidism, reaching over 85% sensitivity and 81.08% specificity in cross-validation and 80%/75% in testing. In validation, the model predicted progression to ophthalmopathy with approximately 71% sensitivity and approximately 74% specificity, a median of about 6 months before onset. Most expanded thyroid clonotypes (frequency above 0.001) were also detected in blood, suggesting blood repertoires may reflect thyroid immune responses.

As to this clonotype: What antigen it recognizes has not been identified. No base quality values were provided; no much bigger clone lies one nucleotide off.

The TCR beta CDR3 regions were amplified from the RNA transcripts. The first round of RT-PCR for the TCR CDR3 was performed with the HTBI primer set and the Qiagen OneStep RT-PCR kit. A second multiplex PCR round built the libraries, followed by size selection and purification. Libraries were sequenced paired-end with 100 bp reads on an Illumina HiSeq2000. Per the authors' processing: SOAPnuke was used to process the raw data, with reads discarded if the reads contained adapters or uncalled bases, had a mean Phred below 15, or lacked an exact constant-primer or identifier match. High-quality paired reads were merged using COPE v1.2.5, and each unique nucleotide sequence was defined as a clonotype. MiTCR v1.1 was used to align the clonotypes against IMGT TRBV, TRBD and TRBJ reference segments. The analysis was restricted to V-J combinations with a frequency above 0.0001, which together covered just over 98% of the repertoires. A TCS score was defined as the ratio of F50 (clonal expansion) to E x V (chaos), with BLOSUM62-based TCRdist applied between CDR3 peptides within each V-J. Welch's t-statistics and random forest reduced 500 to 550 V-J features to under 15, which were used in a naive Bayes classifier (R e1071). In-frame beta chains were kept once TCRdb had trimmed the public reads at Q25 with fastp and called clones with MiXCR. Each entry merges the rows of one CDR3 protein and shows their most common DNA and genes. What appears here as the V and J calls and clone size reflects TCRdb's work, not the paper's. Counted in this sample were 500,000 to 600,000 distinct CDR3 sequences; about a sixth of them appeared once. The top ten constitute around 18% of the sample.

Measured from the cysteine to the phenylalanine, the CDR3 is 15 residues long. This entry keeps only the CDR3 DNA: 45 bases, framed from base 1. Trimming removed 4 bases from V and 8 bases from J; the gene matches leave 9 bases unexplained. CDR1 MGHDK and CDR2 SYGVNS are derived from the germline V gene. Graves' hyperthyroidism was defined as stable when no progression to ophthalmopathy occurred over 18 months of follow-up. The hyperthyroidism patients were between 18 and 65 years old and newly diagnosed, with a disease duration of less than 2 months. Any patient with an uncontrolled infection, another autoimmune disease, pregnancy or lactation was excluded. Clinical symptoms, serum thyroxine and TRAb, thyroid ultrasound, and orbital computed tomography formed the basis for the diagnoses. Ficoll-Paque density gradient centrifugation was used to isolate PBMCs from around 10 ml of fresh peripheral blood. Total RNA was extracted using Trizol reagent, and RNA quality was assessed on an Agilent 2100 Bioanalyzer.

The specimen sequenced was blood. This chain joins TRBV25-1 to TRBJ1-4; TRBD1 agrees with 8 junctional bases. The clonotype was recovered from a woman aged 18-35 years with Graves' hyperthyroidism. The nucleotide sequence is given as TGTGCCAGCAGTGTTTCAGGGGGCTCGGGGGAAAAACTGTTTTTT. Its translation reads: CASSVSGGSGEKLFF.